This T cell receptor (beta chain) was identified in a study of shared clonotypes between healthy human individuals. The CDR3 loop spans 16 amino acids. V shed 7 bases, J shed 0 bases, and the junction held 11 bases outside the gene matches. Germline-derived CDR1 and CDR2 are SNHLY and FYNNEI. Deep was the level used in running the assay. An even split of each subset's genomic DNA across several immunoSEQ plates was performed. Repertoires were generated with immunoSEQ multiplex PCR, while TCRdb's copy carries only in-frame clones and drops some. The sample lists 2 million to 2.5 million clones, about 90% occurring once. Division of CD4+ cells produced a CD45RA+ naive subset and a CD45RA-negative memory subset.

Sequencing was carried out using naive CD4+ T cells from PBMCs. Subset noted: CD45RA+ positively selected. The TCR comes from a young man in good health. Some clones in this sample may be carry-over from other donors' samples. The chain has TRBV2 and TRBJ2-7, with 8 bases matching TRBD2. The DNA of the CDR3 is TGTGCCAGCAAGAAGGAAGCGGGAGCGGGCTCCTACGAGCAGTACTTC. Protein: CASKKEAGAGSYEQYF.